The clone carrying this T cell receptor beta chain was seen a few times. Its specificity is unknown. Each CDR3 protein gets one entry after TCRdb re-called the 5' RACE reads with MiXCR. The sample shows around 300,000 distinct CDR3 sequences, 13% to 15% of them seen only once. This sample is part of a study of T-cell memory formation after mild COVID-19. Study overall: Clusters of TCRs were largely donor specific. Study-wide points: Later expanders leaned CD4+, whereas clones that contracted between day 15 and 85 were balanced CD4/CD8.

Sequences were obtained from PBMCs or a T cell subset sorted from them (not recorded which). The sequence was obtained from a man aged 18 to 30 who had mild COVID-19 (a few samples of this study predate the infection). Cell type and time point are not known.

In DNA form, the CDR3 reads TGTGCCAGCAGTTATTCGAAAATCCCGACTCTCGCGGCCAATGAGCAGTTCTTC. This sequence encodes CASSYSKIPTLAANEQFF. V usage is TRBV6-5 and J usage is TRBJ2-1; D unclear. Germline CDR1 reads MNHEY; CDR2 reads SVGAGI. The CDR3 extends over 18 amino acids. Trimming stripped 3 bases from V and 6 bases from J, with 24 bases between.